A single sample gave rise to the 9 T cell receptor beta chains below, sequenced in a study of T-cell memory formation after mild COVID-19. TCRdb used MiXCR to reprocess the 5' RACE reads, holding one entry per CDR3 protein. The top ten clones hold 13% to 15% of a sample with 150,000 to 200,000 distinct CDR3 sequences, about 14% of them seen once. The sequenced sample consisted of PBMCs or a T cell subset sorted from them (not recorded which). These receptors all come from an adult woman who had mild COVID-19 (a few samples of this study predate the infection). Cell type and time point are not known.

J is TRBJ2-4 and V is TRBV5-1, with D perhaps given as TRBD1 or TRBD2 (7 bases each). This CDR3 spans 15 amino acids. Germline lookup yields CDR1 SGHRS and CDR2 YFSETQ. V was cut by 7 bases and J by 3 bases, with 17 bases left in between. The CDR3 region has the DNA TGCGCCAGCTGTCCCCAGGGGGGGAACAAAAACATTCAGTACTTC. Residues: CASCPQGGNKNIQYF.

The genes are TRBV29-1 and TRBJ1-2; D ambiguous. CDR3 length: 9 residues. Germline CDR1 is SQVTM and CDR2 is ANQGSEA. Trimming removed 4 bases at V and 8 bases at J, with 5 bases between. The CDR3: CSVGTGYTF. CDR3 coding DNA: TGCAGCGTTGGGACCGGCTACACCTTC.

V is TRBV4-3 and J is TRBJ2-5; D gene unclear. CDR3 length: 15 residues. Germline V gives CDR1 LGHNA, CDR2 YSLEER. The V end lost 0 bases, the J end lost 5 bases, and 13 bases lay between the germline ends. CDR3 in amino acids: CASSQEIPARETQYF. The DNA for the CDR3 is TGCGCCAGCAGCCAAGAGATCCCAGCGCGTGAGACCCAGTACTTC.

The chain couples TRBV12-3 or TRBV12-4 to TRBJ1-1, with D perhaps matching TRBD1 (5 bases). V lost 6 bases to trimming and J lost 6 bases, with 14 bases between them. The CDR3 has 13 amino acids. This CDR3 reads CASSPGRGAEAFF. Here the CDR3 DNA reads TGTGCCAGCAGCCCGGGGAGGGGAGCTGAAGCTTTCTTT.

This sequence joins TRBV15 and TRBJ2-7; 7 bases map to TRBD2. The CDR3 consists of 13 residues. The V segment lost 5 bases and the J segment 2 bases; nucleotides outside the gene matches: 3. Germline assignment: CDR1 LNHNV and CDR2 YYDKDF (reference sequence). CDR3 region: CATSPRGAYEQYF. In nucleotides, the CDR3 is TGTGCCACCAGCCCTCGGGGGGCCTACGAGCAGTACTTC.

In its sample, this clonotype was seen a few times. The chain recombines TRBV5-1 with TRBJ2-5; D remains ambiguous. Trimming removed 0 bases from V and 2 bases from J, with 11 bases in between. Germline CDR1 reads SGHRS; CDR2 reads YFSETQ. The CDR3 totals 15 residues. Here the CDR3 reads CASSLVGDSQETQYF. Here the CDR3 DNA reads TGCGCCAGCAGCTTGGTTGGGGATAGTCAAGAGACCCAGTACTTC.

The genes are TRBV7-9 and TRBJ2-7, with unresolved D. Germline CDR1 and CDR2: SEHNR and FQNEAQ (reference sequence). The CDR3 has 12 residues. The V gene lost 5 bases and the J gene lost 7 bases, with 12 bases spanning the gap. The CDR3: CASSDEWAEQYF. Here the CDR3 DNA reads TGTGCCAGCAGCGATGAGTGGGCGGAGCAGTACTTC.

The rearrangement joins TRBV29-1 to TRBJ2-1; D is possibly TRBD2 (6 bases). The V gene's germline CDR1 is SQVTM and CDR2 ANQGSEA. V was trimmed by 4 bases and J by 0 bases, leaving 13 bases between them. This CDR3 has 15 residues. The CDR3 region is CSVVPAGSSYNEQFF. CDR3 sequence (DNA): TGCAGCGTTGTACCCGCCGGGAGCTCCTACAATGAGCAGTTCTTC.

Only a few counts were recorded for this clonotype. This chain uses TRBV4-1 with TRBJ2-1, with D possibly called TRBD1 or TRBD2 (6 bases each). Germline CDR1 and CDR2: MGHRA and YSYEKL. This CDR3 has 13 residues. Trimming pared 5 bases from V and 7 bases from J, leaving 12 bases between. This CDR3 reads CASSFRGGNEQFF. The CDR3 bases are TGCGCCAGCAGCTTTAGAGGGGGGAATGAGCAGTTCTTC.